The 19 T cell receptor beta chains given below trace back to one sample, sequenced in a study of T-cell memory formation after mild COVID-19. TCRdb re-called the 5' RACE reads through MiXCR, storing one row per CDR3 protein. There are about 400,000 distinct CDR3 sequences in the sample; roughly 17% occur only once, and under 25% lies in the top ten. The material sequenced was PBMCs or a T cell subset sorted from them (not recorded which). The receptors come from a man between 18 and 35 years old who had mild COVID-19 (a few samples of this study predate the infection). Cell type and time point are not known.

The chain couples TRBV6-2 or TRBV6-3 to TRBJ2-7; 13 nucleotides line up with TRBD2. Germline trimming cut 4 bases from V and 7 bases from J; bases unmatched to any gene: 7. The CDR3 covers 15 residues. CDR1 and CDR2 from the germline V gene are MNHEY and SVGEGT. The chain's CDR3 is CASSSGTSGEEEQYF. The CDR3 DNA sequence: TGTGCCAGCAGTTCCGGGACTAGCGGGGAGGAAGAGCAGTACTTC.

The count of this clonotype is one. The V gene is TRBV7-9, the J gene TRBJ2-1; 8 bases map to TRBD2. Germline loops: CDR1 SEHNR, CDR2 FQNEAQ (reference sequence). Trimming at V came to 8 bases and at J to 2 bases, leaving 5 bases not matched to a gene. The CDR3 is 14 residues long. CDR3 sequence: CASRPGGAYNEQFF. Here the CDR3 DNA reads TGTGCCAGCCGCCCGGGGGGGGCCTACAATGAGCAGTTCTTC.

The rearrangement joins TRBV19 to TRBJ1-5, with D possibly TRBD1 on 5 matching bases. Between the trimmed V and J ends, which lost 7 bases and 2 bases, there was a span of 21 bases. The CDR3 contains 17 residues. CDR1 LNHDA and CDR2 SQIVND come from the germline V gene (reference sequence). The DNA of the CDR3 is TGTGCCAGTACCCCCCATATAGGGACGGTATGCAATCAGCCCCAGCATTTT. Translation: CASTPHIGTVCNQPQHF.

This clonotype was detected a few times. The chain has TRBV7-2 and TRBJ2-1, with 10 bases fitting TRBD1. V dropped 5 bases and J dropped 7; count of bases not matched to a gene: 14. Germline lookup yields CDR1 SGHTA and CDR2 FQGNSA. The CDR3 spans 17 residues. CDR3: CASSLSLRGQGKNEQFF. In DNA form, the CDR3 reads TGTGCCAGCAGCCTCTCCCTTAGGGGACAGGGGAAGAATGAGCAGTTCTTC.

The sample holds many counts of this clonotype. This chain uses TRBV7-2 with TRBJ1-1; D call uncertain. CDR1 is SGHTA and CDR2 is FQGNSA in the germline V gene. V lost 3 bases and J 5 bases, leaving 10 bases between the germline ends. The CDR3 has 13 residues. The CDR3 DNA sequence: TGTGCCAGCAGCTTTTACGGAGGTACTGAAGCTTTCTTT. This gives the protein CASSFYGGTEAFF.

This clonotype turned up a few times. This chain's CDR3 is CAISEEGDVLTF. CDR3 DNA: TGTGCCATCAGTGAGGAGGGGGACGTCCTGACTTTC. The chain is built from TRBV10-3 and TRBJ2-6; a weak D match, TRBD1 (6 bases). Trimming took 2 bases from V and 11 from J, leaving 7 bases between them. Looked up from germline, CDR1 is ENHRY and CDR2 is SYGVKD. The length of the CDR3 is 12 residues.

This clonotype has just a few counts. The rearrangement links TRBV18 to TRBJ1-1, with 8 bases matching TRBD1. The V and J ends lost 1 base and 3 bases, in that order; junction bases with no gene match: 7. The CDR3 spans 16 residues. Looked up from germline, CDR1 is KGHSH and CDR2 is LQKENI. The CDR3 here is CASSPLQGTGDTEAFF. For the CDR3, the DNA is TGTGCCAGCTCACCACTTCAGGGGACAGGTGACACTGAAGCTTTCTTT.

V gene TRBV5-1 combines with J gene TRBJ2-1, with D hard to call. This CDR3 comprises 15 residues. With 4 bases removed from V and 6 bases from J, the gap between germline ends came to 17 bases. Germline V gene lookup returns CDR1 SGHRS and CDR2 YFSETQ. CDR3 amino acids: CASSPPVEPVNEQFF. The CDR3 DNA follows: TGCGCCAGCAGCCCACCGGTCGAGCCGGTCAATGAGCAGTTCTTC.

The chain couples TRBV7-2 to TRBJ1-1; D uncertain. Germline V lookup: CDR1 SGHTA, CDR2 FQGNSA. CDR3 size: 14 residues. Trimming pared 2 bases from V and 4 bases from J, leaving 11 bases between. DNA for the CDR3: TGTGCCAGCAGCTTAAATCTGGGGTTCACTGAAGCTTTCTTT. This encodes CASSLNLGFTEAFF.

This clonotype appeared a few times. The V gene is TRBV9, the J gene TRBJ1-6, with TRBD1 identical over 7 bases. V was clipped by 4 bases and J by 6 bases; unmatched bases: 7. Germline V gene lookup returns CDR1 SGDLS and CDR2 YYNGEE. The CDR3 spans 15 residues. CDR3 protein: CASSPRQGPNSPLHF. The DNA of the CDR3 is TGTGCCAGCAGCCCGAGACAGGGTCCTAATTCACCCCTCCACTTT. The full variable domain, in which reference TRBV9 and TRBJ1-6 provide the parts outside the CDR3, is DSGVTQTPKHLITATGQRVTLRCSPRSGDLSVYWYQQSLDQGLQFLIQYYNGEERAKGNILERFSAQQFPDLHSELNLSSLELGDSALYFCASSPRQGPNSPLHFGNGTRLTVT.

This clonotype was found a few times. The chain employs TRBV4-3 and TRBJ1-2; 7 nucleotides line up with TRBD1. Germline CDR1 is LGHNA and CDR2 is YSLEER. V trimming: 7 bases; J trimming: 6 bases; junction bases outside the gene matches: 11. The CDR3 totals 14 residues. CDR3 protein: CASTTGKGGDGYTF. The CDR3 DNA reads TGCGCCAGCACAACGGGGAAAGGGGGCGATGGCTACACCTTC.

This clonotype was observed a handful of times. For the CDR3, the DNA is TGTGCCAGCTCACCCCGGGCAGGGGTGGTTGAAGCTTTCTTT. It yields the protein CASSPRAGVVEAFF. The V gene is TRBV18, the J gene TRBJ1-1, with D possibly being TRBD1 (6 bases). CDR3 length equals 14 residues. Germline V gene lookup returns CDR1 KGHSH and CDR2 LQKENI. The V end was cut by 3 bases, the J end by 7 bases, with 15 bases between.

This chain uses TRBV11-2 with TRBJ2-1; maybe TRBD2 (6 bases). V was pared by 1 base and J by 8 bases, with 18 bases between. The germline CDR1 and CDR2 sequences are SGHAT and FQNNGV. This CDR3 region has 16 residues. The CDR3 DNA reads as TGTGCCAGCAGCTTAGGGAGGGTAGACGGTTGGGATGAGCAGTTCTTC. Protein: CASSLGRVDGWDEQFF. Full variable domain (missing parts from reference TRBV11-2 and TRBJ2-1): EAGVAQSPRYKIIEKRQSVAFWCNPISGHATLYWYQQILGQGPKLLIQFQNNGVVDDSQLPKDRFSAERLKGVDSTLKIQPAKLEDSAVYLCASSLGRVDGWDEQFFGPGTRLTVL.

The chain combines TRBV27 with TRBJ1-1; a possible D gene is TRBD1 (5 bases). In germline, CDR1 is MNHEY, CDR2 SMNVEV (reference sequence). Trimming removed 0 bases from V and 0 bases from J, with 11 bases in between. The CDR3 is 16 amino acids. The DNA of the CDR3 is TGTGCCAGCAGTTTATCGCGGGGGACTATGAACACTGAAGCTTTCTTT. This translates into CASSLSRGTMNTEAFF.

The V gene is TRBV18, the J gene TRBJ2-1; D may be TRBD2 (5 bases). The germline CDR1 and CDR2 sequences are KGHSH and LQKENI. CDR3 size: 14 residues. Trimming pared 3 bases from V and 3 bases from J, leaving 9 bases between. As DNA, the CDR3 is TGTGCCAGCTCACCCCTAGCACGCTACAATGAGCAGTTCTTC. Translating it yields CASSPLARYNEQFF.

The sample holds a few counts of this clonotype. The chain recombines TRBV7-3 with TRBJ2-3, with D possibly TRBD2 on 5 matching bases. This CDR3 region has 16 residues. Trimming took 5 bases from V and 0 from J, leaving 15 bases between them. Germline CDR1 is SGHTA and CDR2 is FQGTGA. CDR3 protein: CASSPRIATSTDTQYF. The CDR3 DNA follows: TGTGCCAGCAGCCCCCGGATAGCGACGAGCACAGATACGCAGTATTTT.

The J gene is TRBJ2-5, the V gene TRBV20-1; perhaps TRBD2 as D (6 bases). Trimming pared 5 bases from V and 5 bases from J, leaving 15 bases between. This CDR3 is 13 amino acids long. Germline CDR1 DFQATT, CDR2 SNEGSKA (reference sequence). The CDR3 sequence is CSAVTRSRETQYF. The CDR3, as DNA: TGCAGTGCTGTGACTAGGAGTAGGGAGACCCAGTACTTC.

The table lists this clonotype with many counts. V and J are TRBV20-1 and TRBJ2-7; tentatively, D is TRBD2 (6 bases). Per the germline V gene, CDR1 is DFQATT and CDR2 is SNEGSKA (reference sequence). V dropped 3 bases and J dropped 0 bases, with 12 bases sitting between them. The CDR3 spans 14 residues. The CDR3 DNA follows: TGCAGTGCTAGCGGGGGTCTGAGCTCCTACGAGCAGTACGTC. It specifies CSASGGLSSYEQYV.

The chain links TRBV23-1 to TRBJ2-7; D may be TRBD2 (5 bases). TRBV23-1 is filed as an ORF, its function uncertain. This CDR3 spans 14 amino acids. Trimming stripped 0 bases from V and 7 bases from J, with 13 bases between. This chain's CDR3 is CASSQSCASGEQYV. In DNA, the CDR3 is TGCGCCAGCAGTCAATCGTGCGCGTCGGGAGAGCAGTACGTC.